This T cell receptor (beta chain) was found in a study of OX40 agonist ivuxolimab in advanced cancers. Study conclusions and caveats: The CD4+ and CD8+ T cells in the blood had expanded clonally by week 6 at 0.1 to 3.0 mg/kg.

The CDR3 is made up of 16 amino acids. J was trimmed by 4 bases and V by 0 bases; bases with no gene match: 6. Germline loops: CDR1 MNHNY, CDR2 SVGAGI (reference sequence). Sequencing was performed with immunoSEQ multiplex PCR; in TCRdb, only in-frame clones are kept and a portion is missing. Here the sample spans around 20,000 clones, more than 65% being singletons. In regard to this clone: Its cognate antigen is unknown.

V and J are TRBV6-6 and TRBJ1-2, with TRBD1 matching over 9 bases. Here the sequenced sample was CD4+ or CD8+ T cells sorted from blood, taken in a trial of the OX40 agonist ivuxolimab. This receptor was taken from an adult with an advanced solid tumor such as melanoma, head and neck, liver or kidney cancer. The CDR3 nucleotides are TGTGCCAGCAGTTACTCGGAGGACAGGGGCGGCTATGGCTACACCTTC. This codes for CASSYSEDRGGYGYTF.